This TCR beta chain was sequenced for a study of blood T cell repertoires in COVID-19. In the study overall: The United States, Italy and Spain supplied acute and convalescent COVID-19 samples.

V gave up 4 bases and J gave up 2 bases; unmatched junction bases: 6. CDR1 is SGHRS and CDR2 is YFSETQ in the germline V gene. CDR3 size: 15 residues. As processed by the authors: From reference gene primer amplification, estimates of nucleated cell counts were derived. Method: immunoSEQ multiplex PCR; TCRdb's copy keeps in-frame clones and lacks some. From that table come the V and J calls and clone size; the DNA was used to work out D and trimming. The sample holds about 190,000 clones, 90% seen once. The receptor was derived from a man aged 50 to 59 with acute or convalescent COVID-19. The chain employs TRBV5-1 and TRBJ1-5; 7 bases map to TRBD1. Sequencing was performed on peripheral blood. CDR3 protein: CASSLGTEGNQPQHF. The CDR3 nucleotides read TGCGCCAGCAGCCTGGGGACAGAGGGCAATCAGCCCCAGCATTTT.